A selection of T cell receptor beta chains follows, all from one sample in a study of CD8+ T cells in alopecia areata. The repertoire was sequenced with immunoSEQ multiplex PCR; TCRdb's copy has only in-frame clones and lacks some. The sample lists 200,000 to 250,000 clones, 35% to 40% occurring once. The input for sequencing was CD4+ T cells sorted from blood, taken around week 31, from a patient treated with tofacitinib. These receptors all stem from a human donor with alopecia areata. The CDR3 runs from the conserved cysteine through the conserved F or W. The D gene is left open where the match is weak. The size of a clone is reported for some rows only, either as once, few or many, or as a class for expanded clones.

v_gene: TRBV7-9; len: 13; j_gene: TRBJ2-7; d_gene: .; abundance: .; CDR3nt: TGTGCCAGCAGCTTCTCCCCCTCTCGGGAGCAGTACTTC; CDR3aa: CASSFSPSREQYF
v_gene: TRBV11-2; len: 12; j_gene: TRBJ1-5; d_gene: .; abundance: .; CDR3nt: TGTGCCAGCAGCTTAGAGGGTCAGCCCCAGCATTTT; CDR3aa: CASSLEGQPQHF
v_gene: TRBV30; len: 11; j_gene: TRBJ1-1; d_gene: .; abundance: .; CDR3nt: TGTGCCTGGAGTACGAACACTGAAGCTTTCTTT; CDR3aa: CAWSTNTEAFF
v_gene: TRBV29-1; len: 13; j_gene: TRBJ2-7; d_gene: .; abundance: .; CDR3nt: TGCAGCGTTGTATTGGGAAGCTCCTACGAGCAGTACTTC; CDR3aa: CSVVLGSSYEQYF
v_gene: TRBV30; len: 15; j_gene: TRBJ1-3; d_gene: .; abundance: few; CDR3nt: TGTGCCTGGAGTGTTGCCGGCCTCTCTGGAAACACCATATATTTT; CDR3aa: CAWSVAGLSGNTIYF
v_gene: TRBV6-6; len: 16; j_gene: TRBJ1-5; d_gene: .; abundance: few; CDR3nt: TGTGCCAGCAGTACACGCGGACAGTATAGCAATCAGCCCCAGCATTTT; CDR3aa: CASSTRGQYSNQPQHF
v_gene: TRBV30; len: 11; j_gene: TRBJ1-2; d_gene: .; abundance: few; CDR3nt: TGTGCCTGGAAGGTTGGGGATCGCTACACCTTC; CDR3aa: CAWKVGDRYTF
v_gene: TRBV30; len: 13; j_gene: TRBJ1-5; d_gene: .; abundance: .; CDR3nt: TGTGCCTGGAGTGTAATTCAGAATCAGCCCCAGCATTTT; CDR3aa: CAWSVIQNQPQHF
v_gene: TRBV10-3; len: 12; j_gene: TRBJ2-3; d_gene: .; abundance: few; CDR3nt: TGTGCCATCAGTGGCTTCGCAGATACGCAGTATTTT; CDR3aa: CAISGFADTQYF
v_gene: TRBV6-5; len: 15; j_gene: TRBJ2-7; d_gene: .; abundance: .; CDR3nt: TGTGCCAGCAGCCTAATTCTGGGGACAAAAGCCGAGCAGTACTTC; CDR3aa: CASSLILGTKAEQYF
v_gene: TRBV4-1; len: 14; j_gene: TRBJ1-1; d_gene: .; abundance: .; CDR3nt: TGCGCCAGCAGAAGTCGGACCGCCTACACTGAAGCTTTCTTT; CDR3aa: CASRSRTAYTEAFF
v_gene: TRBV29-1; len: 15; j_gene: TRBJ2-7; d_gene: TRBD2; abundance: .; CDR3nt: TGCAGCGTTGAAGGCGCTAGCGGGAACACCTACGAGCAGTACTTC; CDR3aa: CSVEGASGNTYEQYF
v_gene: TRBV20-1; len: 11; j_gene: TRBJ2-7; d_gene: .; abundance: few; CDR3nt: TGCAGTCTGAGCCCAGGGTACGAGCAGTACTTC; CDR3aa: CSLSPGYEQYF
v_gene: TRBV2; len: 15; j_gene: TRBJ1-5; d_gene: TRBD1; abundance: .; CDR3nt: TGTGCCAGCAGTGAGGAACAGGGGGCGACTCAGCCCCAGCATTTT; CDR3aa: CASSEEQGATQPQHF
v_gene: TRBV12-5; len: 16; j_gene: TRBJ1-1; d_gene: TRBD1; abundance: .; CDR3nt: TGTGCTAGTGGTTTGGTTCGGACAGGGTTTTACACTGAAGCTTTCTTT; CDR3aa: CASGLVRTGFYTEAFF
v_gene: TRBV6-6; len: 15; j_gene: TRBJ2-3; d_gene: .; abundance: .; CDR3nt: TGTGCCAGCAGTTACTCGCGGGGAAGCACAGATACGCAGTATTTT; CDR3aa: CASSYSRGSTDTQYF
v_gene: TRBV18; len: 14; j_gene: TRBJ1-6; d_gene: .; abundance: .; CDR3nt: TGTGCCAGCTCACCGGGGGGCGTCGCATCACCCCTCCACTTT; CDR3aa: CASSPGGVASPLHF
v_gene: TRBV30; len: 15; j_gene: TRBJ2-3; d_gene: TRBD2; abundance: .; CDR3nt: TGTGCCTGGAGTGTCGGCGGGGGGGCCACAGATACGCAGTATTTT; CDR3aa: CAWSVGGGATDTQYF
v_gene: TRBV27; len: 16; j_gene: TRBJ1-5; d_gene: .; abundance: few; CDR3nt: TGTGCCAGCAGCCCAAGTGAGGGTCTCGGCAATCAGCCCCAGCATTTT; CDR3aa: CASSPSEGLGNQPQHF
v_gene: TRBV5-1; len: 15; j_gene: TRBJ2-1; d_gene: TRBD2; abundance: few; CDR3nt: TGCGCCAGCAGCTTAGCGGGGGGTACCTACAATGAGCAGTTCTTC; CDR3aa: CASSLAGGTYNEQFF
v_gene: TRBV6-5; len: 14; j_gene: TRBJ2-7; d_gene: .; abundance: .; CDR3nt: TGTGCCAGTCAAGGGACGACCAGCTCCTACGAGCAGTACTTC; CDR3aa: CASQGTTSSYEQYF
v_gene: TRBV7-2; len: 12; j_gene: TRBJ2-5; d_gene: .; abundance: .; CDR3nt: TGTGCCAGCAGCTTAGCGAGAGAGACCCAGTACTTC; CDR3aa: CASSLARETQYF
v_gene: TRBV5-1; len: 15; j_gene: TRBJ2-5; d_gene: TRBD1; abundance: .; CDR3nt: TGCGCCAGCAGCTACAGGGGCGACCCTCAAGCGACCCAGTACTTC; CDR3aa: CASSYRGDPQATQYF
v_gene: TRBV4-1; len: 14; j_gene: TRBJ2-1; d_gene: .; abundance: .; CDR3nt: TGCGCCAGCAGCGAAATGAGTAGCAAATATGAGCAGTTCTTC; CDR3aa: CASSEMSSKYEQFF
v_gene: TRBV30; len: 13; j_gene: TRBJ1-4; d_gene: TRBD1; abundance: .; CDR3nt: TGTGCCTGGAGGGGACAGGTGGGCGAAAAACTGTTTTTT; CDR3aa: CAWRGQVGEKLFF
v_gene: TRBV9; len: 15; j_gene: TRBJ2-2; d_gene: TRBD2; abundance: few; CDR3nt: TGTGCCAGCAGCGATTTAGCGGGGGCCAACGGGGAGCTGTTTTTT; CDR3aa: CASSDLAGANGELFF
v_gene: TRBV4-2; len: 15; j_gene: TRBJ1-5; d_gene: .; abundance: .; CDR3nt: TGTGCCAGCAGCCAAGACGGAACAGCAGGCCAGCCCCAGCATTTT; CDR3aa: CASSQDGTAGQPQHF
v_gene: TRBV5-5; len: 11; j_gene: TRBJ1-5; d_gene: .; abundance: .; CDR3nt: TGTGCCAGCAGCCTGGGTCAGCCCCAGCATTTT; CDR3aa: CASSLGQPQHF
v_gene: TRBV14; len: 13; j_gene: TRBJ1-3; d_gene: .; abundance: few; CDR3nt: TGTGCCAGCAGCCTCAACTCTGGAAACACCATATATTTT; CDR3aa: CASSLNSGNTIYF
v_gene: TRBV30; len: 13; j_gene: TRBJ1-2; d_gene: .; abundance: .; CDR3nt: TGTGCCTGGAGCCCCATGAGTTCCTATGGCTACACCTTC; CDR3aa: CAWSPMSSYGYTF
v_gene: TRBV15; len: 16; j_gene: TRBJ2-3; d_gene: TRBD1; abundance: .; CDR3nt: TGTGCCACCAGCAGAGAGACAGGGGGTGCCACAGATACGCAGTATTTT; CDR3aa: CATSRETGGATDTQYF
v_gene: TRBV9; len: 15; j_gene: TRBJ2-7; d_gene: .; abundance: .; CDR3nt: TGTGCCAGCAGCGTAACGGGCAGGGTCTCCTACGAGCAGTACTTC; CDR3aa: CASSVTGRVSYEQYF
v_gene: TRBV7-9; len: 15; j_gene: TRBJ1-1; d_gene: .; abundance: .; CDR3nt: TGTGCCAGCAGTTCGCCACCACAGGGGAACACTGAAGCTTTCTTT; CDR3aa: CASSSPPQGNTEAFF
v_gene: TRBV11-2; len: 11; j_gene: TRBJ2-7; d_gene: .; abundance: few; CDR3nt: TGTGCCAGCAGCTTAGCTGCTGAGCAGTACTTC; CDR3aa: CASSLAAEQYF
v_gene: TRBV23-1; len: 15; j_gene: TRBJ2-7; d_gene: .; abundance: once; CDR3nt: TGCGCCAGCAGTCGCCCGACACATGCCCCCTACGAGCAGTACTTC; CDR3aa: CASSRPTHAPYEQYF
v_gene: TRBV20-1; len: 10; j_gene: TRBJ2-3; d_gene: .; abundance: few; CDR3nt: TGCAGTGCCCTCTCGGATACGCAGTATTTT; CDR3aa: CSALSDTQYF
v_gene: TRBV7-2; len: 13; j_gene: TRBJ2-7; d_gene: .; abundance: .; CDR3nt: TGTGCCAGCAGCCTCGGGACGACATACGAGCAGTACTTC; CDR3aa: CASSLGTTYEQYF
v_gene: TRBV2; len: 15; j_gene: TRBJ2-2; d_gene: TRBD1; abundance: .; CDR3nt: TGTGCCAGCAGTCAACAGGGGGGAGGCCCCGGGGGGCTGTTTTTT; CDR3aa: CASSQQGGGPGGLFF
v_gene: TRBV6-6; len: 16; j_gene: TRBJ2-3; d_gene: .; abundance: .; CDR3nt: TGTGCCAGCAGTTACTCGGGTACTGGGCCCACAGATACGCAGTATTTT; CDR3aa: CASSYSGTGPTDTQYF
v_gene: TRBV6-5; len: 15; j_gene: TRBJ1-2; d_gene: TRBD1; abundance: once; CDR3nt: TGTGCCAGCAGGCCAGACAGGGGAGCTAACTATGGCTACACCTTC; CDR3aa: CASRPDRGANYGYTF
v_gene: TRBV6-5; len: 14; j_gene: TRBJ1-5; d_gene: .; abundance: few; CDR3nt: TGTGCCAGCAGGACCGGAGGGTCTAATCAGCCCCAGCATTTT; CDR3aa: CASRTGGSNQPQHF
v_gene: TRBV29-1; len: 13; j_gene: TRBJ1-5; d_gene: TRBD1; abundance: few; CDR3nt: TGCAGCTCCAGGGGGACGGTCAATCAGCCCCAGCATTTT; CDR3aa: CSSRGTVNQPQHF
v_gene: TRBV20-1; len: 10; j_gene: TRBJ2-5; d_gene: .; abundance: few; CDR3nt: TGCAGTGCTAGGAGAGAGACCCAGTACTTC; CDR3aa: CSARRETQYF
v_gene: TRBV5-6; len: 14; j_gene: TRBJ1-2; d_gene: TRBD1; abundance: .; CDR3nt: TGTGCCAGCAGCCCTGGGACAGGGAGGAAAGGCTACACCTTC; CDR3aa: CASSPGTGRKGYTF
v_gene: TRBV6-5; len: 14; j_gene: TRBJ1-2; d_gene: .; abundance: few; CDR3nt: TGTGCCAGCAGTTACGGGACCTCCCGGCCTGGCTACACCTTC; CDR3aa: CASSYGTSRPGYTF
v_gene: TRBV5-1; len: 16; j_gene: TRBJ2-6; d_gene: .; abundance: .; CDR3nt: TGCGCCAGCAGCTTGGGTCCGGCCGGGGTTACCAACGTCCTGACTTTC; CDR3aa: CASSLGPAGVTNVLTF
v_gene: TRBV30; len: 12; j_gene: TRBJ1-1; d_gene: .; abundance: .; CDR3nt: TGTGCCGCCGGCCGGGTGGTGACTGAAGCTTTCTTT; CDR3aa: CAAGRVVTEAFF
v_gene: TRBV6-5; len: 15; j_gene: TRBJ2-1; d_gene: .; abundance: few; CDR3nt: TGTGCCAGCAGTTACTCGCGGGCCTCCTACAATGAGCAGTTCTTC; CDR3aa: CASSYSRASYNEQFF
v_gene: TRBV27; len: 15; j_gene: TRBJ1-1; d_gene: TRBD1; abundance: few; CDR3nt: TGTGCCAGCAGTCCCAGTTGGGACAGCCAGAGCGGGGCTTTCTTT; CDR3aa: CASSPSWDSQSGAFF
v_gene: TRBV15; len: 15; j_gene: TRBJ2-7; d_gene: .; abundance: .; CDR3nt: TGTGCCACCAGCAGAGATACCTCGGCCTCCTACGAGCAGTACTTC; CDR3aa: CATSRDTSASYEQYF
v_gene: TRBV30; len: 14; j_gene: TRBJ2-1; d_gene: .; abundance: .; CDR3nt: TGTGCCTGGAGAACGCCAGGGGAGTACAATGAGCAGTTCTTC; CDR3aa: CAWRTPGEYNEQFF
v_gene: TRBV28; len: 13; j_gene: TRBJ2-7; d_gene: .; abundance: many; CDR3nt: TGTGCCAGCAGTTATCCGCCCTCCTACGAGCAGTACTTC; CDR3aa: CASSYPPSYEQYF
v_gene: TRBV7-9; len: 15; j_gene: TRBJ2-3; d_gene: TRBD2; abundance: .; CDR3nt: TGTGCCAGCAGCGCAGGACTAGCTAGCACAGATACGCAGTATTTT; CDR3aa: CASSAGLASTDTQYF
v_gene: TRBV5-1; len: 15; j_gene: TRBJ1-3; d_gene: TRBD1; abundance: .; CDR3nt: TGCGCCAGCAGCCCACCAGACAGGGGCCGAAACACCATATATTTT; CDR3aa: CASSPPDRGRNTIYF
v_gene: TRBV30; len: 12; j_gene: TRBJ1-1; d_gene: .; abundance: .; CDR3nt: TGTGCCTGGAAGAGGGTAGGCGCTGAAGCTTTCTTT; CDR3aa: CAWKRVGAEAFF